The T cell receptor beta chain described here comes from a study of T cell clonotyping in hematopoietic cell transplantation. Assay: immunoSEQ multiplex PCR; the TCRdb copy retains only in-frame clones and omits some. The sample holds about 69,000 clones, 96% seen once. Indicated time point: recipient sample about 28 days before transplant, after cytoreduction. The V and J ends lost 0 bases and 4 bases respectively, with 15 bases between them. The germline CDR1 and CDR2 sequences are MGHRA and YSYEKL. CDR3 length: 16 residues. The chain uses TRBV4-1 and TRBJ1-2, with D possibly matching TRBD1 (5 bases). This TCR derives from a woman in her fifties or sixties with acute myeloid leukemia. Some clones in this sample may be carry-over from other donors' samples. The source was peripheral blood mononuclear cells, collected before stem cell transplant. CDR3 DNA: TGCGCCAGCAGCCAAGAGGGGGGGAATACCTTCTATGGCTACACCTTC. It yields the protein CASSQEGGNTFYGYTF.